The 12 T cell receptor beta chains given below trace back to one sample, sequenced in a study of T cell repertoires in cytomegalovirus infection. Antigens for these TCRs are unknown. MiXCR was run by TCRdb on the reads, yielding one entry per CDR3 protein. The table records 84,000 or so distinct CDR3 sequences, under 55% of them present only once. Specimen: CD8+ T cells from cultured PBMCs, collected from culture after CMV antigen stimulation. These receptors originate from a human donor in good health (CMV status not recorded). Some clones in this sample may be carry-over from other donors' samples.

The chain combines TRBV7-9 with TRBJ2-7; D gene ambiguous. The V gene's germline CDR1 is SEHNR and CDR2 FQNEAQ (reference sequence). Deletions cut 5 bases from V and 0 bases from J, with 8 bases between. CDR3 size: 13 residues. CDR3 DNA: TGTGCCAGCAGCAACCGGGTCTCCTACGAGCAGTACTTC. This sequence encodes CASSNRVSYEQYF.

The V gene is TRBV28, the J gene TRBJ2-7; tentatively, D is TRBD2 (6 bases). V lost 5 bases and J lost 3, with 20 bases in between. The length of the CDR3 is 16 residues. CDR1 is MDHEN and CDR2 is SYDVKM in the germline V gene. DNA for the CDR3: TGTGCCAGCAGTCCCCGAGGGCGACTAGGGGTCTACGAGCAGTACTTC. This sequence encodes CASSPRGRLGVYEQYF.

The chain employs TRBV28 and TRBJ2-5, with 15 bases lining up with TRBD2. Germline CDR1 MDHEN, CDR2 SYDVKM. The CDR3 loop spans 18 amino acids. The V gene end was trimmed by 5 bases and the J gene end by 5 bases; junction bases not matched to a gene: 12. CDR3 in amino acids: CASSLSGLAGGPKETQYF. CDR3 DNA: TGTGCCAGCAGTCTCTCAGGACTAGCGGGAGGGCCGAAGGAGACCCAGTACTTC.

This chain links TRBV7-3 with TRBJ2-6; D remains ambiguous. V was clipped by 2 bases and J by 0 bases, with 5 bases between them. Germline V gene sequence: CDR1 SGHTA, CDR2 FQGTGA. This CDR3 is built from 15 residues. The CDR3 here is CASSLPRSGANVLTF. The DNA of the CDR3 is TGTGCCAGCAGCTTACCGCGCTCTGGGGCCAACGTCCTGACTTTC.

This clonotype has a handful of counts. The V and J genes are TRBV7-3 and TRBJ2-2; D unclear. This CDR3 has 13 amino acids. CDR1 and CDR2 from the germline V gene are SGHTA and FQGTGA. The ends were cut back, 3 bases at V and 0 bases at J, with 2 bases in the middle. CDR3 sequence reads: CASSFANTGELFF. CDR3 nucleotide sequence: TGTGCCAGCAGCTTTGCGAACACCGGGGAGCTGTTTTTT.

V is TRBV7-2 and J is TRBJ2-5; D not resolved. The CDR3 extends over 14 amino acids. Germline V CDR1 and CDR2: SGHTA, FQGNSA. V was trimmed by 6 bases and J by 0 bases, leaving 11 bases between them. CDR3 amino acids: CASRIGRYQETQYF. In nucleotides, the CDR3 is TGTGCCAGCAGGATCGGGCGGTACCAAGAGACCCAGTACTTC. The full variable domain, its missing parts supplied by reference TRBV7-2 and TRBJ2-5, is GAGVSQSPSNKVTEKGKDVELRCDPISGHTALYWYRQSLGQGLEFLIYFQGNSAPDKSGLPSDRFSAERTGGSVSTLTIQRTQQEDSAVYLCASRIGRYQETQYFGPGTRLLVL.

This clonotype has more than one count but fewer than ten. The chain has TRBV5-6 and TRBJ2-2; D remains unclear. V lost 0 bases and J 2 bases, leaving 11 bases between the germline ends. The CDR3 has 16 residues. The germline V gene has CDR1 SGHDT and CDR2 YYEEEE. CDR3 protein: CASSLGSTYNTGELFF. The CDR3 DNA sequence: TGTGCCAGCAGCTTGGGATCGACCTACAACACCGGGGAGCTGTTTTTT.

The J gene is TRBJ1-3, the V gene TRBV27; 9 nucleotides agree with TRBD1. CDR3 length: 19 residues. Germline CDR1 reads MNHEY; CDR2 reads SMNVEV (reference sequence). Unmatched junction bases numbered 13, after V lost 2 bases and J lost 2 bases. CDR3 DNA: TGTGCCAGCAGTTTAATCGTCTATCCACAGGGGGCAACTGGAAACACCATATATTTT. Its protein is CASSLIVYPQGATGNTIYF.

V gene TRBV5-4 combines with J gene TRBJ1-6; a possible D gene is TRBD1 (5 bases). The CDR3 extends over 14 amino acids. Looked up from germline, CDR1 is SGHNT and CDR2 is YYREEE (reference sequence). The germline V and J ends were trimmed by 2 bases and 9 bases, with 12 bases remaining between them. CDR3 coding DNA: TGTGCCAGCAGCTTTCCAGGGACCACTTCACCCCTCCACTTT. Encoded protein: CASSFPGTTSPLHF.

The gene calls are TRBV7-3 and TRBJ1-1, with 7 nucleotides matching TRBD1. There are 14 residues in the CDR3. Germline CDR1 reads SGHTA; CDR2 reads FQGTGA. V lost 2 bases to trimming and J lost 6 bases; unmatched junction nucleotides: 6. The CDR3 DNA reads as TGTGCCAGCAGCTTAGAAGACAGGGCCCCTGAAGCTTTCTTT. Protein: CASSLEDRAPEAFF.

V gene TRBV9 combines with J gene TRBJ2-7, with D possibly being TRBD2 (6 bases). Germline loops: CDR1 SGDLS, CDR2 YYNGEE. Trimming cost V 4 bases and J 3 bases, with 17 bases left between them. This CDR3 contains 15 residues. CDR3 loop: CASSYNPGSNYEQYF. The CDR3 region has the DNA TGTGCCAGCAGCTACAATCCCGGGAGTAACTACGAGCAGTACTTC.

This clonotype is labeled as large. The gene calls are TRBV7-2 and TRBJ1-1, with TRBD1 as a possible D gene (5 bases). Germline CDR1 is SGHTA and CDR2 is FQGNSA. This CDR3 is 16 amino acids long. Deletions cut 1 base from V and 1 base from J, with 13 bases between. The DNA for the CDR3 is TGTGCCAGCAGCTTAGATTCTAGGGGCTCGAACACTGAAGCTTTCTTT. Protein product: CASSLDSRGSNTEAFF.